These 15 T cell receptor beta chains originate from one sample sequenced in a study of CD8+ T cells in alopecia areata. As to treatment: oral pan-JAK inhibitor, 5-10 mg twice daily. cDNA reverse transcribed from extracted RNA served as the sequencing template. Produced via immunoSEQ multiplex PCR; TCRdb's table is partial and in-frame only. The sample includes about 210,000 clones, less than 50% of them seen just once. The sample in question was CD4+ T cells sorted from blood, obtained around week 37, from a patient treated with tofacitinib. These receptors came from a human donor with alopecia areata.

This clone turned up a few times. The chain couples TRBV13 to TRBJ2-5; 7 nucleotides line up with TRBD1. Trimming took 2 bases from V and 4 from J; bases not matched to a gene: 10. The germline gives CDR1 PRHDT, CDR2 FYEKMQ (reference sequence). The CDR3 length is 16 residues. CDR3 DNA: TGTGCCAGCAGCTTAAAGACTGACAGGGTGGGAGAGACCCAGTACTTC. Translated: CASSLKTDRVGETQYF.

This clone has just a few counts. This chain connects TRBV29-1 to TRBJ1-2; the D is unclear. The length of the CDR3 is 14 residues. Germline CDR1 reads SQVTM; CDR2 reads ANQGSEA. The ends were cut back, 1 base at V and 4 bases at J, with 13 bases in the middle. The chain's CDR3 is CSVEVPKSGYGYTF. CDR3 DNA sequence: TGCAGCGTTGAAGTACCGAAGTCAGGCTATGGCTACACCTTC.

The chain links TRBV14 to TRBJ1-1; D is unclear. CDR1 and CDR2 (germline): SGHDN, FVKESK. The CDR3 length is 13 residues. V lost 3 bases and J lost 0, with 5 bases in between. The CDR3 DNA sequence: TGTGCCAGCAGCCAGACCATGAACACTGAAGCTTTCTTT. It encodes CASSQTMNTEAFF. The variable domain in full, completed from reference TRBV14 and TRBJ1-1, reads EAGVTQFPSHSVIEKGQTVTLRCDPISGHDNLYWYRRVMGKEIKFLLHFVKESKQDESGMPNNRFLAERTGGTYSTLKVQPAELEDSGVYFCASSQTMNTEAFFGQGTRLTVV.

This chain joins TRBV29-1 and TRBJ2-3; D remains ambiguous. Germline CDR1 and CDR2: SQVTM and ANQGSEA. The CDR3 length is 14 residues. The V gene lost 3 bases and the J gene lost 6 bases, with 16 bases spanning the gap. The CDR3: CSVDLGGSGDTQYF. CDR3 nucleotides: TGCAGCGTTGATTTAGGCGGTTCCGGGGATACGCAGTATTTT.

The chain links TRBV30 to TRBJ2-3; no reliable D call. Germline CDR1 reads GTSNPN; CDR2 reads SVGIG (reference sequence). V gave up 5 bases and J gave up 0 bases, with 12 bases separating them. The CDR3 consists of 14 residues. CDR3 sequence: CAWALLKSTDTQYF. CDR3 in DNA: TGTGCCTGGGCACTGTTAAAGAGCACAGATACGCAGTATTTT.

The V gene is TRBV29-1, the J gene TRBJ2-7; 7 bases match TRBD2. This CDR3 is built from 13 residues. The V gene end was trimmed by 6 bases and the J gene end by 7 bases; junction bases not matched to a gene: 12. Germline CDR1 SQVTM, CDR2 ANQGSEA. The CDR3 sequence is CSVFPPSGTEQYF. CDR3 coding DNA: TGCAGCGTGTTCCCCCCCAGCGGGACTGAGCAGTACTTC.

The V call is TRBV4-3, the J call TRBJ2-3; maybe TRBD1 (5 bases). The CDR3 has 14 amino acids. Germline assignment: CDR1 LGHNA and CDR2 YSLEER. V lost 2 bases and J 0 bases, leaving 6 bases between the germline ends. The CDR3, as DNA: TGCGCCAGCAGCCAACAGGGTAGCACAGATACGCAGTATTTT. Translated, it gives CASSQQGSTDTQYF.

The J gene is TRBJ1-1, the V gene TRBV5-6; 11 nucleotides line up with TRBD1. Germline V CDR1 and CDR2: SGHDT, YYEEEE. The CDR3 loop spans 14 amino acids. V lost 6 bases to trimming and J lost 6 bases; unmatched junction nucleotides: 7. CDR3: CASTLRDRGAEAFF. The CDR3 region has the DNA TGTGCCAGCACCCTCCGGGACAGGGGGGCTGAAGCTTTCTTT.

V is TRBV2 and J is TRBJ2-4; D is unresolved. The length of the CDR3 is 15 residues. V was shortened by 0 bases and J by 6 bases, with 12 bases between the two germline ends. CDR1 SNHLY and CDR2 FYNNEI come from the germline V gene. The CDR3 loop is CASSEAPSPRNIQYF. In DNA, the CDR3 is TGTGCCAGCAGTGAAGCCCCGAGCCCTAGAAACATTCAGTACTTC.

The chain links TRBV14 to TRBJ1-2; D gene unclear. Trimming cost V 5 bases and J 2 bases, with 9 bases left between them. Looked up from germline, CDR1 is SGHDN and CDR2 is FVKESK. CDR3 size: 13 residues. This CDR3 reads CASSFSVNYGYTF. CDR3 in DNA: TGTGCCAGCAGCTTTTCGGTAAACTATGGCTACACCTTC.

This clone was observed a handful of times. V usage is TRBV29-1 and J usage is TRBJ2-3, with D uncertain. V was cut by 6 bases and J by 0 bases, with 16 bases left in between. Germline CDR1 is SQVTM and CDR2 is ANQGSEA. CDR3 size: 15 residues. Written as DNA, the CDR3 is TGCAGCGTCCACGTTGCGGAACTTAGCACAGATACGCAGTATTTT. Amino acids: CSVHVAELSTDTQYF.

This clone was counted between two and nine times. The chain combines TRBV4-1 with TRBJ2-5; 7 bases match TRBD2. This CDR3 spans 15 amino acids. The V and J ends lost 3 bases and 4 bases, in that order; junction bases with no gene match: 8. Germline assignment: CDR1 MGHRA and CDR2 YSYEKL. The CDR3 spells CASSHPLIAGETQYF. CDR3 nucleotides: TGCGCCAGCAGCCACCCCCTGATAGCGGGAGAGACCCAGTACTTC.

This clone was seen a handful of times. The chain combines TRBV15 with TRBJ2-1, with 10 bases that match TRBD2. Germline assignment: CDR1 LNHNV and CDR2 YYDKDF (reference sequence). Trimming cost V 4 bases and J 11 bases; bases outside gene matches: 11. The CDR3 sequence is 15 residues long. Here the CDR3 reads CATSNGLAGAAKQFF. CDR3 bases: TGTGCCACCAGCAACGGGCTAGCGGGAGCAGCTAAGCAGTTCTTC.

The chain couples TRBV6-6 to TRBJ2-3; D may be TRBD2 (6 bases). Germline V gene lookup returns CDR1 MNHNY and CDR2 SVGAGI (reference sequence). This CDR3 is built from 15 residues. The V end lost 6 bases, the J end lost 1 base, and 14 bases lay between the germline ends. The CDR3 region has the DNA TGTGCCAGCAGGGCCTACGGGAGTCGCACAGATACGCAGTATTTT. Amino acids: CASRAYGSRTDTQYF.

The CDR3, as DNA: TGTGCCTGGAGTGTACGGGGCGGGATTACCGGGGAGCTGTTTTTT. Translating gives CAWSVRGGITGELFF. The chain joins TRBV30 to TRBJ2-2; possibly TRBD2 for D (6 bases). The length of the CDR3 is 15 residues. Trimming cost V 0 bases and J 5 bases, with 13 bases left between them. CDR1 and CDR2 from the germline V gene are GTSNPN and SVGIG (reference sequence).